This T cell receptor beta chain was identified during a study of T cell responses to AZD1222 COVID-19 vaccine. In the case of this clone: The antigen is undetermined.

Findings of the study overall: An increase in Spike-specific TCR breadth and depth was observed after two AZD1222 doses.

Some clones are missing from TCRdb's copy, which holds only in-frame ones; the method was immunoSEQ multiplex PCR. The sample carries around 100,000 clones, roughly 86% recorded once. From germline, CDR1 is SEHNR and CDR2 FQNEAQ (reference sequence). The V end was cut by 3 bases, the J end by 2 bases, with 0 bases between. The CDR3 runs to 11 residues. The chain is built from TRBV7-9 and TRBJ2-3; D gene ambiguous. The sequences come from peripheral blood, collected 28 days after the second AZD1222 dose. This TCR came from an adult who received the AZD1222 COVID-19 vaccine. The CDR3 loop reads CASSFTDTQYF. The CDR3 region has the DNA TGTGCCAGCAGCTTCACAGATACGCAGTATTTT.